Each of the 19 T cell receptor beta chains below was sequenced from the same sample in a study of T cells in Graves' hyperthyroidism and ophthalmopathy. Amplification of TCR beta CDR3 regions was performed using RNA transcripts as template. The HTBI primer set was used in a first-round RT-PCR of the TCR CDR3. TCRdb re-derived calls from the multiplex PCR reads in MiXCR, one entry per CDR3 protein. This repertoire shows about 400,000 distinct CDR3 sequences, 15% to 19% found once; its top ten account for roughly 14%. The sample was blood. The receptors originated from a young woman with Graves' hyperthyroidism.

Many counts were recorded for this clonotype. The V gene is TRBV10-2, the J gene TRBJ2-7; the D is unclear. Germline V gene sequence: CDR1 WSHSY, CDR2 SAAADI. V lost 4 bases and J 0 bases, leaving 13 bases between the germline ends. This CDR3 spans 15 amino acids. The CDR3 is CASSVIGVSSYEQYF. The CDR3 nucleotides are TGCGCCAGCAGTGTAATAGGCGTTAGCTCCTACGAGCAGTACTTC.

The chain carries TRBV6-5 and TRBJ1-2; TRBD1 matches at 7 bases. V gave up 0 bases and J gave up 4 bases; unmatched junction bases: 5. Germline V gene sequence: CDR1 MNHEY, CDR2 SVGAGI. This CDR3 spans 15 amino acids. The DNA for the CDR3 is TGTGCCAGCAGTTACTCGACCAGGGGGGCCTATGGCTACACCTTC. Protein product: CASSYSTRGAYGYTF.

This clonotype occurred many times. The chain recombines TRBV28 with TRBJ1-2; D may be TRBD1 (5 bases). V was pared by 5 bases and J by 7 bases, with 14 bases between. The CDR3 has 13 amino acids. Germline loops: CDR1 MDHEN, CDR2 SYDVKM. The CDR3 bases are TGTGCCAGCAGTGGACACCGGCTATTTGGCTACACCTTC. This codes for CASSGHRLFGYTF.

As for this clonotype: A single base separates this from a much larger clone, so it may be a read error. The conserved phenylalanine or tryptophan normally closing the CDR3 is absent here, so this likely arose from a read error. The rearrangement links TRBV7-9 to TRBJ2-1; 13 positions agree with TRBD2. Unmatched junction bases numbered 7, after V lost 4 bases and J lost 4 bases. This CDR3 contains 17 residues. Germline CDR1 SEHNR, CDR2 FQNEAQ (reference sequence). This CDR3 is CASSSGLAGMRYNEQFL. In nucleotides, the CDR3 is TGTGCCAGCAGCTCGGGACTAGCGGGGATGAGATACAATGAGCAGTTCCTC.

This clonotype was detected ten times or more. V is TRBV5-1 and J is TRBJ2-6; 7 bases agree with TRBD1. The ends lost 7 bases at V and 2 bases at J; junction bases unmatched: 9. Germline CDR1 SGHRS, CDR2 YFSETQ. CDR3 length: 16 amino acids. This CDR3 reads CASRKGALAGANVLTF. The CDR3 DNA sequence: TGCGCCAGCCGAAAGGGGGCGCTTGCTGGGGCCAACGTCCTGACTTTC.

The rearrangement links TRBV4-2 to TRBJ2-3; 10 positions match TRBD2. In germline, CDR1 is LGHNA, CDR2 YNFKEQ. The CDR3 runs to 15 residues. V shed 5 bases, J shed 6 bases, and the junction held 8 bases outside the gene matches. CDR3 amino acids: CASSSKRGGADTQYF. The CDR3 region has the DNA TGTGCCAGCAGCTCCAAGCGGGGGGGCGCGGATACGCAGTATTTT.

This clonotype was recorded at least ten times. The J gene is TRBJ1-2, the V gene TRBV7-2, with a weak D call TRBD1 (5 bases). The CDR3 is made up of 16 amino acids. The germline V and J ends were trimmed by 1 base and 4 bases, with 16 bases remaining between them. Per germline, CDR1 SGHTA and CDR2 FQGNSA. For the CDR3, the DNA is TGTGCCAGCAGCTTAGTTGGACACCACGTTCTCTATGGCTACACCTTC. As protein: CASSLVGHHVLYGYTF.

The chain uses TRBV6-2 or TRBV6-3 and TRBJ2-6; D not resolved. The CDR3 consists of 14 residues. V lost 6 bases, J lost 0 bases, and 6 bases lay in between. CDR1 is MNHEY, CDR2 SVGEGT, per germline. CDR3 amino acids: CASRELSGANVLTF. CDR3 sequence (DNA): TGTGCCAGCAGAGAACTCTCTGGGGCCAACGTCCTGACTTTC.

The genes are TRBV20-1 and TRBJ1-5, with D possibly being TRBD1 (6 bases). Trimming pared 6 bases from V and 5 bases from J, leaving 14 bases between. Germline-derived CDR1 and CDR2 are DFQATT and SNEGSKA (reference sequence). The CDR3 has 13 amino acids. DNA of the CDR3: TGCAGTGCCCGAGAGGGGGTAGATCAGCCCCAGCATTTT. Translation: CSAREGVDQPQHF.

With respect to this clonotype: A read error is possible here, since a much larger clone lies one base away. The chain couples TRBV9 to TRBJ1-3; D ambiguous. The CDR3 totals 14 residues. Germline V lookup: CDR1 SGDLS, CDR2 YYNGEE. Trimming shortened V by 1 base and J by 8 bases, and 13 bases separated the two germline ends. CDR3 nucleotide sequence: TGTGCCAGCAGCGTACGCGTTGGATCCGACACCATATATTTT. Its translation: CASSVRVGSDTIYF.

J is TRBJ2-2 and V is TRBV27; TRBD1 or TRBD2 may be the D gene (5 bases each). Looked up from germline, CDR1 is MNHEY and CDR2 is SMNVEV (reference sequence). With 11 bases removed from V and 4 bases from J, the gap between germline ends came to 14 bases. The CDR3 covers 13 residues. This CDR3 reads CAGGSAGTGELFF. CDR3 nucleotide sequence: TGTGCCGGGGGTAGCGCGGGCACCGGGGAGCTGTTTTTT.

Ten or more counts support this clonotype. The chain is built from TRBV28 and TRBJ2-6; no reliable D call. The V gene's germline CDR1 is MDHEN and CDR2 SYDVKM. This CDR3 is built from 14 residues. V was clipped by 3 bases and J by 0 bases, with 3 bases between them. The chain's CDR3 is CASSLDSGANVLTF. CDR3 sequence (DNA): TGTGCCAGCAGTTTGGACTCTGGGGCCAACGTCCTGACTTTC.

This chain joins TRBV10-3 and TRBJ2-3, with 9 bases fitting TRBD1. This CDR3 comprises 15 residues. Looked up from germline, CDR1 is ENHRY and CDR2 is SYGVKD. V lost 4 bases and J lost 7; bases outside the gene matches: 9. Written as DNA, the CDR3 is TGTGCCATCAGTGGGTACGGACAGGGGCTAAATACGCAGTATTTT. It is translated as CAISGYGQGLNTQYF.

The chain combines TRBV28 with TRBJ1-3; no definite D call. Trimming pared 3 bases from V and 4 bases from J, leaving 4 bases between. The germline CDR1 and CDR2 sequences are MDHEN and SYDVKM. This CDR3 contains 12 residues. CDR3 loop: CASSFRGNTIYF. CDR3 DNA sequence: TGTGCCAGCAGTTTTCGGGGAAACACCATATATTTT. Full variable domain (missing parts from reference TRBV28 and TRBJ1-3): DVKVTQSSRYLVKRTGEKVFLECVQDMDHENMFWYRQDPGLGLRLIYFSYDVKMKEKGDIPEGYSVSREKKERFSLILESASTNQTSMYLCASSFRGNTIYFGEGSWLTVV.

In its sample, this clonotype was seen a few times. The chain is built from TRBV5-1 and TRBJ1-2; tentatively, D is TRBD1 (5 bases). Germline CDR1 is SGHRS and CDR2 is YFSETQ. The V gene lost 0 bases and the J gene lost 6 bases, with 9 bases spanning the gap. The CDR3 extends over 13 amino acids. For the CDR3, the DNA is TGCGCCAGCAGCTTGGCTCAGGGAGATGGCTACACCTTC. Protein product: CASSLAQGDGYTF.

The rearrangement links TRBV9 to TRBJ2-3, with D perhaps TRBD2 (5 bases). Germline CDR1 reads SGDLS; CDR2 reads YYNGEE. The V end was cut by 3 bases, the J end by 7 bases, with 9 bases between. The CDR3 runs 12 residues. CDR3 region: CASSARGNTQYF. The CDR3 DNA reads TGTGCCAGCAGCGCCCGAGGGAATACGCAGTATTTT.

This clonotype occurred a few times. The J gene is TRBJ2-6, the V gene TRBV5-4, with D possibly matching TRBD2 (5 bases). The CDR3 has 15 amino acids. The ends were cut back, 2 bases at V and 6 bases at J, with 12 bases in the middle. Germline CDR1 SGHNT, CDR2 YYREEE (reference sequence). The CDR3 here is CASSFGDRVANVLTF. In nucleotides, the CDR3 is TGTGCCAGCAGCTTCGGGGATAGAGTGGCCAACGTCCTGACTTTC. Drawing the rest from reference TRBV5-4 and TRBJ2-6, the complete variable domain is ETGVTQSPTHLIKTRGQQVTLRCSSQSGHNTVSWYQQALGQGPQFIFQYYREEENGRGNFPPRFSGLQFPNYSSELNVNALELDDSALYLCASSFGDRVANVLTFGAGSRLTVL.

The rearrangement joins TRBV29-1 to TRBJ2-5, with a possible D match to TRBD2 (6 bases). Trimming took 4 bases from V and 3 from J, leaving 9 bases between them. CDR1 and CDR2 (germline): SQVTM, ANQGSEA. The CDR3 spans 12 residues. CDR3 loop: CSVVKREETQYF. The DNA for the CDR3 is TGCAGCGTTGTAAAGCGGGAAGAGACCCAGTACTTC.

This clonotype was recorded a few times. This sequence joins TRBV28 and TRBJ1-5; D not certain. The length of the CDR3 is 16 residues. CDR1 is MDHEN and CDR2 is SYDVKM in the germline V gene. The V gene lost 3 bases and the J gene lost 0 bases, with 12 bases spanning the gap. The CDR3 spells CASSFVQEYSNQPQHF. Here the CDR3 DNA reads TGTGCCAGCAGTTTCGTTCAGGAGTATAGCAATCAGCCCCAGCATTTT.